This T cell receptor (beta chain) was sequenced for a study of T cell repertoires in cytomegalovirus infection. Study-level background: Public TCR beta signatures indicated both CMV infection and matching HLA type.

The V end lost 1 base, the J end lost 4 bases, and 15 bases lay between the germline ends. This CDR3 comprises 16 residues. There are many counts of this clonotype. Its antigen is still unknown. Each CDR3 protein gets one entry after TCRdb re-called the reads with MiXCR. The sample lists approximately 500,000 distinct CDR3 sequences, around 10% occurring once. Regarding the study as a whole: The ex vivo response was dominated by HLA-C-restricted CMV-specific TCR beta clonotypes. Cumulative frequency (of public TCR beta family members) identified carriers of CMV plus the relevant HLA.

This TCR was recovered from a human donor in good health (CMV status not recorded). Some clones in this sample may be carry-over from other donors' samples. The chain joins TRBV12-3 or TRBV12-4 to TRBJ2-3; TRBD2 might be the D (6 bases). Sequenced input: PBMCs. The CDR3 bases are TGTGCCAGCAGTTTAGTGGCGGGACCGGGCGCAGATACGCAGTATTTT. This translates into CASSLVAGPGADTQYF.